Shown below are 22 T cell receptor beta chains from a single sample sequenced in a study of blood T cell repertoires in COVID-19. Generated by immunoSEQ multiplex PCR, the TCRdb table keeps only in-frame clones and is missing some. The table has more than 150,000 clones, approximately 90% seen once. Sequencing input: peripheral blood. These TCRs come from a woman under 30 who had recovered from COVID-19.

This clone was detected only once. The rearrangement joins TRBV4-2 to TRBJ1-3; 7 bases fit TRBD1. J was trimmed by 2 bases and V by 4 bases; bases with no gene match: 5. The CDR3 spans 15 residues. Germline V gene lookup returns CDR1 LGHNA and CDR2 YNFKEQ. The CDR3 DNA follows: TGTGCCAGCAGCCCCGACAGGGATCCTGGAAACACCATATATTTT. This gives the protein CASSPDRDPGNTIYF.

The chain couples TRBV2 to TRBJ2-3; TRBD1 agrees at 8 bases. The V gene's germline CDR1 is SNHLY and CDR2 FYNNEI. J gave up 1 base and V 7 bases, and 7 bases lay outside the gene matches. The CDR3 is made up of 15 amino acids. Here the CDR3 DNA reads TGTGCCAGCACCCGTGGACAGGGTGGCACAGATACGCAGTATTTT. It yields the protein CASTRGQGGTDTQYF.

To note about this clone: The junction shows a germline mismatch at one end, possibly a read error. This chain uses TRBV27 with TRBJ1-5; TRBD1 is a possible D gene (5 bases). The CDR3 length is 15 residues. CDR1 is MNHEY and CDR2 is SMNVEV in the germline V gene (reference sequence). The CDR3 coding sequence is TGTGCCAGCAGTTTAGGGGGGAATAGCGATCAGCCCCAGCATTTT. Translated, it gives CASSLGGNSDQPQHF.

The count of this clone is one. The V call is TRBV15, the J call TRBJ1-6; TRBD1 might be the D (5 bases). The V and J ends lost 5 bases and 12 bases respectively, with 14 bases between them. There are 13 residues in the CDR3. Germline values: CDR1 LNHNV, CDR2 YYDKDF (reference sequence). The CDR3 is CATSARRGGPLHF. The CDR3 nucleotides are TGTGCCACCAGCGCCCGACGGGGGGGACCCCTCCACTTT.

This clone was counted between two and nine times. V is TRBV7-9 and J is TRBJ2-3; 9 nucleotides agree with TRBD2. The CDR3 has 16 amino acids. V lost 0 bases, J lost 4 bases, and 5 bases stayed unmatched. The germline V gene encodes CDR1 SEHNR and CDR2 FQNEAQ (reference sequence). CDR3 region: CASSLAWREGADTQYF. The CDR3 DNA reads TGTGCCAGCAGCTTAGCGTGGCGGGAGGGGGCAGATACGCAGTATTTT.

The chain couples TRBV6-2 or TRBV6-3 to TRBJ1-1, with unresolved D. V was cut by 5 bases and J by 0 bases, with 4 bases left in between. The germline gives CDR1 MNHEY, CDR2 SVGEGT. This CDR3 spans 12 amino acids. CDR3 coding DNA: TGTGCCAGCAGTACTATGAACACTGAAGCTTTCTTT. This translates into CASSTMNTEAFF.

The chain is built from TRBV18 and TRBJ2-3, with 12 nucleotides matching TRBD1. This CDR3 has 16 amino acids. Germline V lookup: CDR1 KGHSH, CDR2 LQKENI. J was trimmed by 4 bases and V by 4 bases; bases with no gene match: 6. The CDR3 here is CASSLYGTGGSDTQYF. The CDR3 DNA is TGTGCCAGCTCACTATACGGGACAGGGGGCTCAGATACGCAGTATTTT.

V usage is TRBV6-5 and J usage is TRBJ1-6, with TRBD1 matching 7 bases. The germline V gene encodes CDR1 MNHEY and CDR2 SVGAGI. This CDR3 region has 15 residues. After removal of 6 bases from V and 7 bases from J, the junction contained 9 bases not matched to a gene. The CDR3: CASRPAGQRNSPLHF. The CDR3 DNA is TGTGCCAGCAGGCCGGCGGGACAGAGAAATTCACCCCTCCACTTT.

This clone was recorded only once. This chain joins TRBV5-1 and TRBJ2-1; 7 nucleotides line up with TRBD2. The germline CDR1 and CDR2 sequences are SGHRS and YFSETQ. V lost 3 bases to trimming and J lost 7 bases; unmatched junction nucleotides: 10. This CDR3 spans 15 amino acids. Here the CDR3 reads CASSSPGGSGNEQFF. The CDR3, as DNA: TGCGCCAGCAGCTCCCCGGGGGGTAGCGGAAATGAGCAGTTCTTC.

V is TRBV2 and J is TRBJ2-5; the D gene is possibly TRBD2 (5 bases). The germline gives CDR1 SNHLY, CDR2 FYNNEI. This CDR3 has 10 amino acids. V shed 8 bases and J shed 7 bases, with 8 bases lying between them. The CDR3 region has the DNA TGTGCCAGCCGGAGCGGGACCCAGTACTTC. It specifies CASRSGTQYF.

This rearrangement joins TRBV5-5 to TRBJ2-1, with TRBD1 matching 7 bases. The ends lost 5 bases at V and 8 bases at J; junction bases unmatched: 7. CDR1 and CDR2 (germline): SGHKS, YYEKEE (reference sequence). The CDR3 contains 13 residues. The DNA of the CDR3 is TGTGCCAGCAGTACAGGGGTAGGGTATGAGCAGTTCTTC. Its protein is CASSTGVGYEQFF.

The genes are TRBV9 and TRBJ1-4, with a possible D match to TRBD1 (5 bases). The germline gives CDR1 SGDLS, CDR2 YYNGEE. The CDR3 extends over 15 amino acids. Trimming took off 0 bases at V and 7 bases at J, with 13 bases between the two ends. CDR3 bases: TGTGCCAGCAGCGTAGCAGGGACTTCAGGTGAAAAACTGTTTTTT. Residues: CASSVAGTSGEKLFF.

The chain uses TRBV18 and TRBJ1-4; 8 nucleotides match TRBD1. The CDR3 extends over 15 amino acids. Trimming at V came to 8 bases and at J to 8 bases, leaving 13 bases not matched to a gene. CDR1 KGHSH and CDR2 LQKENI come from the germline V gene. The CDR3 region has the DNA TGTGCCAGCGCCCGGGTGGGGACAGGATTAGAAAAACTGTTTTTT. It yields the protein CASARVGTGLEKLFF.

The CDR3 region is CASSLVPSYEQYV. The CDR3 DNA reads TGCGCCAGCAGCTTGGTGCCGAGCTACGAGCAGTACGTC. The V and J genes are TRBV5-1 and TRBJ2-7, with no clear D. Trimming stripped 0 bases from V and 3 bases from J, with 7 bases between. CDR1 SGHRS and CDR2 YFSETQ come from the germline V gene. The CDR3 consists of 13 residues.

This clone has only one observation. The chain carries TRBV5-4 and TRBJ2-5, with D perhaps TRBD2 (5 bases). Germline loops: CDR1 SGHNT, CDR2 YYREEE (reference sequence). V gave up 4 bases and J gave up 7 bases, with 14 bases separating them. CDR3 size: 13 residues. The CDR3 DNA is TGTGCCAGCAGCCCGAGGGCCGAGGGGACCCAGTACTTC. This encodes CASSPRAEGTQYF.

This clone was observed a few times. The chain combines TRBV18 with TRBJ2-2; D is ambiguous. The germline V and J ends were trimmed by 3 bases and 7 bases, with 9 bases remaining between them. Per the germline V gene, CDR1 is KGHSH and CDR2 is LQKENI. The CDR3 extends over 13 amino acids. The CDR3 is CASSPQFSGELFF. The CDR3 DNA follows: TGTGCCAGCTCACCTCAGTTCAGCGGGGAGCTGTTTTTT.

This clone occurred once. J is TRBJ2-1 and V is TRBV7-6; 7 bases are a match to TRBD2. Germline V gene sequence: CDR1 SGHVS, CDR2 FNYEAQ. V was pared by 3 bases and J by 4 bases, with 6 bases of the junction left unmatched. CDR3 length: 15 residues. In DNA form, the CDR3 reads TGTGCCAGCAGCTTGTTGGGGGGGTCGTACAATGAGCAGTTCTTC. Protein sequence: CASSLLGGSYNEQFF.

This chain uses TRBV12-3 or TRBV12-4 with TRBJ2-7, with TRBD1 identical over 7 bases. CDR3 length: 13 residues. J lost 2 bases, V lost 6 bases, and 4 bases had no gene match. In DNA form, the CDR3 reads TGTGCCAGCAGGTCGGGACAGACCTACGAGCAGTACTTC. This sequence encodes CASRSGQTYEQYF.

The chain links TRBV15 to TRBJ1-1, with TRBD1 identical over 7 bases. V lost 6 bases, J lost 0 bases, and 7 bases stayed unmatched. The germline gives CDR1 LNHNV, CDR2 YYDKDF (reference sequence). The CDR3 covers 15 residues. CDR3 residues: CATRAATGMNTEAFF. In nucleotides, the CDR3 is TGTGCCACCAGGGCCGCGACAGGGATGAACACTGAAGCTTTCTTT.

The V call is TRBV19, the J call TRBJ1-2, with 8 bases matching TRBD1. Germline V gene lookup returns CDR1 LNHDA and CDR2 SQIVND (reference sequence). The CDR3 contains 13 residues. With 8 bases clipped from V and 4 bases from J, the junction kept 6 bases outside the gene matches. The CDR3 spells CASVKTGGYGYTF. The CDR3 region has the DNA TGTGCCAGTGTCAAAACAGGGGGCTATGGCTACACCTTC.

V is TRBV5-1 and J is TRBJ2-7, with 10 nucleotides matching TRBD1. Germline V gene lookup returns CDR1 SGHRS and CDR2 YFSETQ. The CDR3 runs 16 residues. With V trimmed by 7 bases and J by 3 bases, 13 bases remained unmatched. The CDR3 spells CASQLFPGQGIYEQYF. CDR3 DNA sequence: TGCGCCAGCCAATTGTTTCCGGGACAGGGGATCTACGAGCAGTACTTC.

The chain combines TRBV6-5 with TRBJ2-7, with D unclear. CDR3 length equals 13 residues. Between the trimmed V and J ends, which lost 2 bases and 2 bases, there was a span of 7 bases. CDR1 and CDR2 from the germline V gene are MNHEY and SVGAGI. The CDR3 region has the DNA TGTGCCAGCAGTTACCAGGTGGCCTACGAGCAGTACTTC. This translates into CASSYQVAYEQYF.